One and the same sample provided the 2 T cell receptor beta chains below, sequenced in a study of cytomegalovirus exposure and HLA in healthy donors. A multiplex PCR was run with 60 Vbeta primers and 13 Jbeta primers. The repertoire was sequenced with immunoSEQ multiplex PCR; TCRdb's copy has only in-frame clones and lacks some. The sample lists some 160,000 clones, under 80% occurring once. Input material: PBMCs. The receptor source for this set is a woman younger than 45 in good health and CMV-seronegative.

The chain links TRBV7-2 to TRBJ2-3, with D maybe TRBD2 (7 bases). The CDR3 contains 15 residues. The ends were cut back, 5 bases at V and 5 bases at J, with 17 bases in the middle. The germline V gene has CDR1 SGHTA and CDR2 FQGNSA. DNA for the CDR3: TGTGCCAGCAGCCCCGAGGGGGGGAATGAAGATACGCAGTATTTT. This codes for CASSPEGGNEDTQYF. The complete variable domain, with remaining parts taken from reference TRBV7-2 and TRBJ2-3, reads GAGVSQSPSNKVTEKGKDVELRCDPISGHTALYWYRQSLGQGLEFLIYFQGNSAPDKSGLPSDRFSAERTGGSVSTLTIQRTQQEDSAVYLCASSPEGGNEDTQYFGPGTRLTVL.

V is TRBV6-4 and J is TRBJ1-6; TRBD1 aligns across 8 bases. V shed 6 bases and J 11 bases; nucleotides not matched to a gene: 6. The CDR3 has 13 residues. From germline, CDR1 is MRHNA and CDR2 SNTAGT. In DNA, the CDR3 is TGTGCCAGCAGGACAGGGGAGCAAACACCCCTCCACTTT. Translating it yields CASRTGEQTPLHF.